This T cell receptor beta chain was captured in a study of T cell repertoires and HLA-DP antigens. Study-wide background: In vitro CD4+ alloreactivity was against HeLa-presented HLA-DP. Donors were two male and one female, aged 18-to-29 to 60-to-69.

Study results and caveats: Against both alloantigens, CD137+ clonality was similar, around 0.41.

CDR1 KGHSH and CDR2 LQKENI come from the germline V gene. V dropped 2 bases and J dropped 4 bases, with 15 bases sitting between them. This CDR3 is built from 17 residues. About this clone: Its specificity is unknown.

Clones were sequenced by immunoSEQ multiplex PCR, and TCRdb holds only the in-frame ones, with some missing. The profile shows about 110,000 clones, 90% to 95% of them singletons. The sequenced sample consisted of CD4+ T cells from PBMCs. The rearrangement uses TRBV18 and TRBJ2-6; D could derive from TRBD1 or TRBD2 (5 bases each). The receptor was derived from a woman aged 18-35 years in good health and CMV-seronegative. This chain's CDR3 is CASSPMGPSAGANVLTF. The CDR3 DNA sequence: TGTGCCAGCTCACCAATGGGACCTTCAGCGGGGGCCAACGTCCTGACTTTC.